This TCR beta chain originates from a study of OX40 agonist ivuxolimab in advanced cancers. As for the study more broadly: Ivuxolimab was an agonistic, fully human IgG2 monoclonal antibody directed against OX40 (CD134), a costimulatory receptor. Intravenous ivuxolimab was administered to patients every 2 weeks at six dose levels: 0.01, 0.1, 0.3, 1.5, 3 and 10 mg/kg. Among the roughly 52 dose-escalation patients, around 19 had hepatocellular carcinoma, roughly 15 melanoma, 9 renal cell carcinoma and 9 head and neck cancer. The dose-escalation cohort was about 83% male with a mean age of about 60 years, ranging from about 20 to 80. Prior anti-PD-1, anti-PD-L1 or anti-CTLA-4 therapy was permitted, and checkpoint inhibitors had been received by about 36% of dose-escalation patients. Partial responses occurred in three dose-escalation patients: two with cutaneous melanoma and one with hepatocellular carcinoma. The purpose of peripheral TCRbeta sequencing was to test whether ivuxolimab changed TCR sequence diversity and led to clonal T-cell expansion. The paper covers the monotherapy dose-escalation part of the phase I ivuxolimab trial, which included N ≈ 57 patients. On the study overall, not on this receptor specifically: After ivuxolimab, expanded clones were on average more numerous among CD8+ T cells than among CD4+ T cells. Low levels of normalized T-cell clonal expansion were also seen in some nonresponding patients. In partial responders in the 0.1-3.0 mg/kg groups, normalized peripheral clonal expansion was found to be among the lowest, especially among CD8+ T cells. The antigen specificity of the clonally expanded peripheral T cells was not determined. At doses of 0.1 to 3.0 mg/kg, clonal expansion of both CD4+ and CD8+ blood T cells was observed from baseline to week 6.

A remark on this clone: Its target antigen remains unknown. Base qualities are not provided; no much larger clone lies one nucleotide away.

The germline V gene supplies CDR1 MNHEY and CDR2 SVGAGI. From its cysteine to its phenylalanine, the CDR3 spans 14 amino acids. The only DNA kept is the CDR3, 42 bases in frame from the first base. V loses 0 bases, J loses 5 bases, and the germline ends lie 11 bases apart. Patients with autoimmune disease history or receiving systemic immunosuppression were excluded from the trial. Peripheral blood for TCR sequencing was drawn from every dose cohort at baseline, at cycle 4 day 1 and at cycle 7 day 1. The samples were taken from a phase I, first-in-human, multicenter, open-label dose-escalation trial of ivuxolimab. Adults with locally advanced or metastatic melanoma, renal cell, hepatocellular, or head and neck squamous cell carcinoma were enrolled in the trial. Before TCR sequencing, CD4+ and CD8+ T cells were separately sorted from peripheral blood. For sequencing of the TCRbeta CDR3 region, genomic DNA was extracted from the sorted cells. TCRbeta CDR3 regions were sequenced using the immunoSEQ Assay. Held by TCRdb, this immuneACCESS table contains in-frame sequences only and omits some clones. Under half of the omission traces to an unresolved V gene where checked; the cause of the rest is unknown. This sample has roughly 45,000 clones in its table, and more than 85% of those were observed once. Over 1.5% of the sample is in the top ten clones.

The material sequenced was CD4+ or CD8+ T cells sorted from blood, taken in a trial of the OX40 agonist ivuxolimab. The source is an adult with an advanced solid tumor such as melanoma, head and neck, liver or kidney cancer. This chain is built from TRBV6-5 and TRBJ2-7; TRBD1 is a possible D gene, resting on 6 matching bases. The CDR3 in this case is CASSYSTGGNEQYF. Read as DNA, the sequence is TGTGCCAGCAGTTACTCGACAGGAGGCAACGAGCAGTACTTC.